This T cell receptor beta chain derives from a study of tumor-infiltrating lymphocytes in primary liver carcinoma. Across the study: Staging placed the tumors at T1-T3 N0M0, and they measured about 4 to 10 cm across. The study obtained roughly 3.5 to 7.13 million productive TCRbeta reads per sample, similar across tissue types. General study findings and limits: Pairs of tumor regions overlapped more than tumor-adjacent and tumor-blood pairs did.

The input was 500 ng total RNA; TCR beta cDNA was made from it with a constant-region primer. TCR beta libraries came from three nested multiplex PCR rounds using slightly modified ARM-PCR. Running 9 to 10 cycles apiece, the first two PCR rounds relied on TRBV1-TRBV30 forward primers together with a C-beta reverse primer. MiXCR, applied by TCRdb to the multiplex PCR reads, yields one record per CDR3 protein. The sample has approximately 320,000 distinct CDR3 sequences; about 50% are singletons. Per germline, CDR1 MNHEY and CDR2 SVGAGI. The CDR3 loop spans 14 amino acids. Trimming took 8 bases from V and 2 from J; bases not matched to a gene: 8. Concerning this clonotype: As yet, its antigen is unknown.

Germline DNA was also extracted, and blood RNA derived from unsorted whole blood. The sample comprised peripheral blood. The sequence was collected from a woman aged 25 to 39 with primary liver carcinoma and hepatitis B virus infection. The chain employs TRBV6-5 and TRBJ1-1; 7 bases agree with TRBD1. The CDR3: CASEQDRANTEAFF. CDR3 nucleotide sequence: TGTGCCAGCGAACAAGACAGGGCAAACACTGAAGCTTTCTTT.